The 11 T cell receptor beta chains below all came from one sample that was sequenced in a study of cytomegalovirus exposure and HLA in healthy donors. The PCR made use of 60 Vbeta and 13 Jbeta primers. Sequencing was performed with immunoSEQ multiplex PCR; in TCRdb, only in-frame clones are kept and a portion is missing. The sample yields more than 95,000 clones, approximately 77% seen once. The sample was PBMCs. The receptor source for this set is a man aged 18-30 years in good health and CMV-seronegative.

This chain uses TRBV6-6 with TRBJ1-1; D possibly corresponds to TRBD1 (5 bases). V lost 7 bases and J lost 4, with 13 bases in between. Germline V gene lookup returns CDR1 MNHNY and CDR2 SVGAGI (reference sequence). The CDR3 consists of 13 residues. The CDR3 protein is CASIIPGGTEAFF. The CDR3 DNA is TGTGCCAGCATTATTCCGGGGGGCACTGAAGCTTTCTTT.

In this sample, this clone turned up a few times. The chain has TRBV2 and TRBJ2-7; 8 bases are shared with TRBD1. V was pared by 6 bases and J by 1 base, with 11 bases of the junction left unmatched. The CDR3 extends over 16 amino acids. From germline, CDR1 is SNHLY and CDR2 FYNNEI. CDR3 residues: CASRGIPDRASYEQYF. The CDR3 DNA reads TGTGCCAGCAGGGGGATACCGGACAGGGCGTCCTACGAGCAGTACTTC.

The rearrangement uses TRBV10-3 and TRBJ1-1, with a possible D match to TRBD1 (5 bases). Trimming left V 7 bases short and J 5 bases short, with 8 bases between. This CDR3 has 11 amino acids. Germline CDR1 ENHRY, CDR2 SYGVKD. The CDR3 region is CAIKGDTEAFF. The CDR3 bases are TGTGCCATCAAAGGGGATACTGAAGCTTTCTTT.

This clone was recorded only once. The V call is TRBV19, the J call TRBJ1-2; 7 bases map to TRBD1. This CDR3 has 12 amino acids. Unmatched junction bases numbered 4, after V lost 8 bases and J lost 4 bases. Germline values: CDR1 LNHDA, CDR2 SQIVND (reference sequence). The CDR3 nucleotides read TGTGCCAGTGGAACAGGGGTCTATGGCTACACCTTC. Protein: CASGTGVYGYTF.

This clone was counted between two and nine times. The chain has TRBV5-6 and TRBJ2-2; 9 bases line up with TRBD2. V was clipped by 1 base and J by 4 bases; unmatched bases: 8. CDR1 and CDR2 (germline): SGHDT, YYEEEE. This CDR3 is built from 17 residues. The CDR3, as DNA: TGTGCCAGCAGCTTGATTAGCGGGGGCTCGGGCACCGGGGAGCTGTTTTTT. This translates into CASSLISGGSGTGELFF. Full variable domain (missing parts from reference TRBV5-6 and TRBJ2-2): DAGVTQSPTHLIKTRGQQVTLRCSPKSGHDTVSWYQQALGQGPQFIFQYYEEEERQRGNFPDRFSGHQFPNYSSELNVNALLLGDSALYLCASSLISGGSGTGELFFGEGSRLTVL.

The chain links TRBV6-5 to TRBJ1-2; D remains unclear. V was pared by 7 bases and J by 7 bases, with 16 bases between. The CDR3 is 13 amino acids. Germline lookup yields CDR1 MNHEY and CDR2 SVGAGI. The CDR3 loop reads CASTTPRGFGYTF. CDR3 sequence (DNA): TGTGCCAGCACGACACCGCGCGGGTTTGGCTACACCTTC.

The CDR3 protein is CASSIVPKNTEAFF. In DNA form, the CDR3 reads TGTGCCAGTAGTATAGTCCCAAAGAACACTGAAGCTTTCTTT. This rearrangement joins TRBV19 to TRBJ1-1; D remains ambiguous. Per the germline V gene, CDR1 is LNHDA and CDR2 is SQIVND (reference sequence). The CDR3 covers 14 residues. V dropped 1 base and J dropped 1 base, with 7 bases sitting between them.

This clone came up once. The chain couples TRBV7-3 to TRBJ2-1; 10 bases are shared with TRBD2. CDR1 is SGHTA, CDR2 FQGTGA, per germline. Losses at the gene ends were 3 bases for V and 6 bases for J; bases not matched to a gene: 5. The CDR3 consists of 15 residues. CDR3 in amino acids: CASSFNSGGFNEQFF. Written as DNA, the CDR3 is TGTGCCAGCAGCTTCAATAGCGGGGGGTTCAATGAGCAGTTCTTC.

This chain uses TRBV5-1 with TRBJ1-2; 12 positions match TRBD1. The CDR3 extends over 13 amino acids. Unmatched junction bases numbered 3, after V lost 5 bases and J lost 7 bases. Looked up from germline, CDR1 is SGHRS and CDR2 is YFSETQ. The CDR3 bases are TGCGCCAGCAGTATGGGACAGGGGGCTGGCTACACCTTC. This gives the protein CASSMGQGAGYTF.

V and J are TRBV6-6 and TRBJ1-4, with TRBD1 matching over 9 bases. J was trimmed by 8 bases and V by 6 bases; bases with no gene match: 4. CDR1 and CDR2 from the germline V gene are MNHNY and SVGAGI (reference sequence). The CDR3 length is 13 residues. CDR3 DNA sequence: TGTGCCAGCAGCCGAGGACAGGGGGAAAAACTGTTTTTT. This encodes CASSRGQGEKLFF.

V and J are TRBV10-3 and TRBJ2-4; D may be TRBD1 (5 bases). Trimming took 0 bases from V and 8 from J, leaving 11 bases between them. CDR1 and CDR2 (germline): ENHRY, SYGVKD. The CDR3 has 14 amino acids. CDR3 sequence reads: CAISESMDKDIQYF. The CDR3 DNA follows: TGTGCCATCAGTGAGTCGATGGACAAGGACATTCAGTACTTC.